These 27 T cell receptor beta chains originate from one sample sequenced in a study of blood T cell repertoires in COVID-19. Sequencing was performed with immunoSEQ multiplex PCR; in TCRdb, only in-frame clones are kept and a portion is missing. The top ten hold roughly 0.58% of the sample, which has roughly 78,000 clones, about 89% seen once. Sequenced sample: peripheral blood. The source is a man in his sixties with acute or convalescent COVID-19.

V and J are TRBV19 and TRBJ2-4; 9 nucleotides match TRBD2. CDR1 and CDR2 (germline): LNHDA, SQIVND (reference sequence). CDR3 size: 15 residues. V dropped 5 bases and J dropped 6; count of bases not matched to a gene: 8. This CDR3 reads CASSDRRGGGNIQYF. The CDR3 DNA sequence: TGTGCCAGTAGTGACCGGCGGGGGGGAGGAAACATTCAGTACTTC.

With respect to this clone: The sample carries other DNA sequences with the same CDR3. The chain uses TRBV6-4 and TRBJ1-5; 10 nucleotides line up with TRBD1. This CDR3 has 14 residues. CDR1 and CDR2 (germline): MRHNA, SNTAGT. V lost 3 bases to trimming and J lost 4 bases; unmatched junction nucleotides: 0. CDR3 region: CASSEGQGNQPQHF. The DNA of the CDR3 is TGTGCCAGCAGTGAGGGACAGGGGAATCAGCCCCAGCATTTT.

This chain uses TRBV11-3 with TRBJ2-3, with 8 bases matching TRBD1. The V gene end was trimmed by 5 bases and the J gene end by 4 bases; junction bases not matched to a gene: 8. The CDR3 contains 15 residues. In germline, CDR1 is SGHNT, CDR2 YENEEA. The CDR3 DNA reads as TGTGCCAGCAGCCATCGGTCAGGGGGCTCAGATACGCAGTATTTT. Translating gives CASSHRSGGSDTQYF.

The CDR3 DNA reads as TGTGCCAGCAGGGGGGGGCCGAACACCGGGGAGCTGTTTTTT. This translates into CASRGGPNTGELFF. V and J are TRBV28 and TRBJ2-2; TRBD2 might be the D (7 bases). The germline gives CDR1 MDHEN, CDR2 SYDVKM. Trimming shortened V by 6 bases and J by 0 bases, and 8 bases separated the two germline ends. The CDR3 is made up of 14 amino acids.

The chain employs TRBV6-5 and TRBJ2-7, with 9 bases lining up with TRBD1. Per germline, CDR1 MNHEY and CDR2 SVGAGI. V lost 6 bases, J lost 4 bases, and 10 bases stayed unmatched. The CDR3 contains 15 residues. In DNA form, the CDR3 reads TGTGCCAGCAGGGACCAGGGGACAGGGATGTACGAGCAGTACTTC. This translates into CASRDQGTGMYEQYF.

The chain recombines TRBV28 with TRBJ2-3; D perhaps matches TRBD1 (6 bases). The CDR3 sequence is 17 residues long. The V end was cut by 2 bases, the J end by 1 base, with 16 bases between. In germline, CDR1 is MDHEN, CDR2 SYDVKM. CDR3 sequence: CASSLTGFSSGTDTQYF. CDR3 DNA: TGTGCCAGCAGTTTAACAGGGTTCTCAAGCGGCACAGATACGCAGTATTTT.

This chain uses TRBV30 with TRBJ1-1; 8 bases agree with TRBD1. Germline trimming cut 3 bases from V and 1 base from J; bases unmatched to any gene: 4. The germline CDR1 and CDR2 sequences are GTSNPN and SVGIG (reference sequence). The CDR3 runs 14 residues. CDR3 DNA: TGTGCCTGGAGCACGGACAGGGAGAACACTGAAGCTTTCTTT. Its protein is CAWSTDRENTEAFF.

The chain recombines TRBV5-4 with TRBJ2-5; possibly TRBD2 for D (7 bases). Between the trimmed V and J ends, which lost 5 bases and 0 bases, there was a span of 14 bases. Per germline, CDR1 SGHNT and CDR2 YYREEE (reference sequence). This CDR3 is 15 amino acids long. CDR3 amino acids: CASRAWGGHQETQYF. The CDR3 DNA sequence: TGTGCCAGCAGAGCTTGGGGGGGCCACCAAGAGACCCAGTACTTC.

This CDR3 reads CSVGHLNTEAFF. The CDR3 nucleotides are TGCAGCGTCGGACACCTGAACACTGAAGCTTTCTTT. The chain has TRBV29-1 and TRBJ1-1; D perhaps matches TRBD1 (5 bases). The CDR3 is 12 amino acids. Germline V lookup: CDR1 SQVTM, CDR2 ANQGSEA. The ends were cut back, 6 bases at V and 0 bases at J, with 8 bases in the middle.

The CDR3 nucleotides are TGTGCCACCAGTGATTTTTGGGATGGGGGACAAACAGATACGCAGTATTTT. As protein: CATSDFWDGGQTDTQYF. The chain carries TRBV24-1 and TRBJ2-3, with D maybe TRBD1 (6 bases). The CDR3 runs 17 residues. The V and J ends lost 1 base and 3 bases respectively, with 16 bases between them. Looked up from germline, CDR1 is KGHDR and CDR2 is SFDVKD.

The J gene is TRBJ2-1, the V gene TRBV5-8; 12 nucleotides agree with TRBD2. Trimming removed 4 bases from V and 6 bases from J; junction bases left unmatched: 14. CDR1 is SGHTS and CDR2 is YDEGEE in the germline V gene. This CDR3 is built from 18 residues. The CDR3 loop is CASSPRGLAGYYGNEQFF. Here the CDR3 DNA reads TGTGCCAGCAGCCCGAGAGGACTAGCGGGATATTATGGCAATGAGCAGTTCTTC. The variable domain in full, with the rest retrieved from reference TRBV5-8 and TRBJ2-1, is EAGVTQSPTHLIKTRGQQATLRCSPISGHTSVYWYQQALGLGLQFLLWYDEGEERNRGNFPPRFSGRQFPNYSSELNVNALELEDSALYLCASSPRGLAGYYGNEQFFGPGTRLTVL.

J is TRBJ2-6 and V is TRBV10-3, with 7 nucleotides matching TRBD1. V was pared by 8 bases and J by 1 base, with 8 bases of the junction left unmatched. The CDR3 spans 16 residues. CDR1 is ENHRY and CDR2 is SYGVKD in the germline V gene. CDR3 protein: CAIAREQGSGANVLTF. The CDR3 bases are TGTGCCATCGCCCGGGAACAGGGGTCTGGGGCCAACGTCCTGACTTTC.

The DNA of the CDR3 is TGTGCCAGCAGCTTGTTCGCGGCGGGAGATACGCAGTATTTT. It is translated as CASSLFAAGDTQYF. The V and J genes are TRBV5-8 and TRBJ2-3; TRBD2 is a possible D gene (5 bases). The CDR3 is 14 residues long. CDR1 and CDR2 from the germline V gene are SGHTS and YDEGEE. V lost 1 base and J lost 5, with 11 bases in between.

The J gene is TRBJ2-5, the V gene TRBV5-4; perhaps TRBD2 as D (5 bases). V was cut by 4 bases and J by 5 bases, with 12 bases left in between. This CDR3 is built from 13 residues. Germline assignment: CDR1 SGHNT and CDR2 YYREEE (reference sequence). The CDR3 region is CASSTVATETQYF. CDR3 nucleotide sequence: TGTGCCAGCAGCACAGTAGCGACGGAGACCCAGTACTTC. The full variable domain, in which reference TRBV5-4 and TRBJ2-5 provide the parts outside the CDR3, is ETGVTQSPTHLIKTRGQQVTLRCSSQSGHNTVSWYQQALGQGPQFIFQYYREEENGRGNFPPRFSGLQFPNYSSELNVNALELDDSALYLCASSTVATETQYFGPGTRLLVL.

The V gene is TRBV7-9, the J gene TRBJ1-2, with a weak D call TRBD1 (6 bases). This CDR3 region has 15 residues. Germline V gene lookup returns CDR1 SEHNR and CDR2 FQNEAQ (reference sequence). V lost 1 base and J lost 0, with 9 bases in between. As DNA, the CDR3 is TGTGCCAGCAGCTTAGGGACAGCGACTAACTATGGCTACACCTTC. This sequence encodes CASSLGTATNYGYTF.

The chain joins TRBV19 to TRBJ1-1; 9 bases fit TRBD1. V shed 5 bases and J 0 bases; nucleotides not matched to a gene: 4. Germline-derived CDR1 and CDR2 are LNHDA and SQIVND (reference sequence). There are 15 residues in the CDR3. The CDR3 loop reads CASSRDRDLNTEAFF. CDR3 nucleotide sequence: TGTGCCAGTAGTCGGGACAGGGACTTGAACACTGAAGCTTTCTTT.

This chain joins TRBV12-3 or TRBV12-4 and TRBJ1-1, with no clear D. V was clipped by 3 bases and J by 4 bases, with 9 bases between them. The length of the CDR3 is 13 residues. CDR3 region: CASSFGRVTEAFF. CDR3 sequence (DNA): TGTGCCAGCAGTTTCGGGAGGGTCACTGAAGCTTTCTTT.

The sample holds a few counts of this clone. J is TRBJ1-2 and V is TRBV27; D remains ambiguous. Germline-derived CDR1 and CDR2 are MNHEY and SMNVEV (reference sequence). This CDR3 is 13 amino acids long. V was trimmed by 2 bases and J by 4 bases, leaving 8 bases between them. The CDR3, as DNA: TGTGCCAGCAGTTTAACGGGGTCCTATGGCTACACCTTC. Its protein product is CASSLTGSYGYTF.

The chain uses TRBV5-1 and TRBJ1-1, with a possible D match to TRBD1 (5 bases). Per the germline V gene, CDR1 is SGHRS and CDR2 is YFSETQ. This CDR3 is built from 12 residues. The germline V and J ends were trimmed by 0 bases and 10 bases, with 10 bases remaining between them. The CDR3 sequence is CASSLGGEVAFF. The CDR3 DNA reads TGCGCCAGCAGCTTGGGGGGCGAGGTAGCTTTCTTT.

The chain recombines TRBV29-1 with TRBJ1-2, with D unresolved. Trimming took 5 bases from V and 6 from J, leaving 7 bases between them. The CDR3 is 10 residues long. Germline values: CDR1 SQVTM, CDR2 ANQGSEA. For the CDR3, the DNA is TGCAGCGTTTTTATCGATGGCTACACCTTC. It yields the protein CSVFIDGYTF.

The chain couples TRBV3-1 (or the pseudogene TRBV3-2) to TRBJ2-1, with D hard to call. Trimming took off 0 bases at V and 8 bases at J, with 14 bases between the two ends. The CDR3 length is 15 residues. CDR1 and CDR2 from the germline V gene are LGHDT and YNNKEL (reference sequence). The CDR3 region is CASSQDSQVIHEQFF. For the CDR3, the DNA is TGTGCCAGCAGCCAAGATTCCCAGGTAATCCATGAGCAGTTCTTC.

The chain is built from TRBV11-2 and TRBJ2-7; 7 bases map to TRBD1. CDR1 is SGHAT, CDR2 FQNNGV, per germline. The junction had 7 bases not matched to a gene; V was cut back by 2 bases and J by 3 bases. This CDR3 is built from 15 residues. This CDR3 reads CASSLLTGYLYEQYF. The CDR3 region has the DNA TGTGCCAGCAGCTTACTGACAGGGTACCTCTACGAGCAGTACTTC.

The rearrangement uses TRBV5-1 and TRBJ2-2; possible D gene TRBD1, 5 bases. Trimming took off 1 base at V and 4 bases at J, with 14 bases between the two ends. The CDR3 runs 16 residues. CDR1 is SGHRS and CDR2 is YFSETQ in the germline V gene. This chain's CDR3 is CASSLLGARGTGELFF. The CDR3 coding sequence is TGCGCCAGCAGCTTGCTAGGGGCGCGAGGCACCGGGGAGCTGTTTTTT.

The chain couples TRBV29-1 to TRBJ2-6; D is uncertain. The CDR3 sequence is 13 residues long. Germline V gives CDR1 SQVTM, CDR2 ANQGSEA. Between the trimmed V and J ends, which lost 6 bases and 0 bases, there was a span of 6 bases. CDR3 sequence reads: CSVASSGANVLTF. In DNA, the CDR3 is TGCAGCGTGGCCAGCTCTGGGGCCAACGTCCTGACTTTC.

The genes are TRBV11-2 and TRBJ1-3; D is ambiguous. The CDR3 covers 15 residues. Germline V gene sequence: CDR1 SGHAT, CDR2 FQNNGV. V was clipped by 0 bases and J by 4 bases, with 10 bases between them. For the CDR3, the DNA is TGTGCCAGCAGCTTAGAGCGGGGAACGGGAAACACCATATATTTT. Protein product: CASSLERGTGNTIYF.

The chain recombines TRBV5-1 with TRBJ2-3; D perhaps matches TRBD1 (7 bases). The CDR3 runs 16 residues. The germline V gene encodes CDR1 SGHRS and CDR2 YFSETQ. V was cut by 1 base and J by 3 bases, with 15 bases left in between. The CDR3 is CASSLTGAGRTDTQYF. CDR3 sequence (DNA): TGCGCCAGCAGCTTGACAGGGGCGGGGAGAACAGATACGCAGTATTTT.

This clone has a handful of counts. V gene TRBV10-3 combines with J gene TRBJ1-4; 8 positions agree with TRBD1. Per the germline V gene, CDR1 is ENHRY and CDR2 is SYGVKD. The trim removed 10 bases at V and 6 bases at J, leaving 10 bases unmatched. The CDR3 contains 14 residues. CDR3 in amino acids: CATRGEQGDEKLFF. DNA for the CDR3: TGTGCCACCAGAGGGGAACAGGGGGATGAAAAACTGTTTTTT.